The T cell receptor beta chain described here comes from a study of cytomegalovirus exposure and HLA in healthy donors. Study-level information: Membership in the Caucasian-associated ancestry cluster was found for 81% of almost 400 genotyped donors. General study points: Immune exposure data for these donors was limited to CMV serostatus. Later analysis indicated greater clonal expansion among HLA-associated TCR beta chains than among equally common other chains. It was reportedly the case that the classifier diagnosed cytomegalovirus status with high specificity and sensitivity.

The study ran its PCR with 60 Vbeta and 13 Jbeta primers. Produced via immunoSEQ multiplex PCR; TCRdb's table is partial and in-frame only. This table holds around 76,000 clones, roughly 67% found once. Remarks on this clone: Its target is unknown.

Germline-derived CDR1 and CDR2 are MDHEN and SYDVKM. Trimming took 10 bases from V and 4 from J; bases not matched to a gene: 10. This CDR3 region has 13 residues. The clonotype comes from a man in his forties or fifties in good health and CMV-seropositive. Material: PBMCs. The chain uses TRBV28 and TRBJ2-7, with 7 bases that match TRBD1. The DNA of the CDR3 is TGTGCCACGATCCGGGACAGTGATTACGAGCAGTACTTC. It specifies CATIRDSDYEQYF.